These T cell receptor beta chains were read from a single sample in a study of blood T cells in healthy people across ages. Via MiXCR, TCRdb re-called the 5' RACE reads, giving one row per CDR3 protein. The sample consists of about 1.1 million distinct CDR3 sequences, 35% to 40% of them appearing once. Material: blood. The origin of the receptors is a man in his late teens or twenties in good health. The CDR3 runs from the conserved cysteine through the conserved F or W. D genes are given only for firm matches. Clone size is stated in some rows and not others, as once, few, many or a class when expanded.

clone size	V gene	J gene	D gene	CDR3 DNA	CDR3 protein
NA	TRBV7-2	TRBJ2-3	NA	TGTGCCAGCAGCCCCTTGGACTGGAGCACAGATACGCAGTATTTT	CASSPLDWSTDTQYF
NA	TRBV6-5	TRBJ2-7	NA	TGTGCCAGCAGGGATGACTACGAGCAGTACTTC	CASRDDYEQYF
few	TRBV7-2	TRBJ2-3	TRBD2	TGTGCCAGCAGCTTAGTAGCGGGGCAATTCGGGGATACGCAGTATTTT	CASSLVAGQFGDTQYF
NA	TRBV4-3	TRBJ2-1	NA	TGCGCCAGCAGCCACCGAACCGGACAGATCACGTCCTACAATGAGCAGTTCTTC	CASSHRTGQITSYNEQFF
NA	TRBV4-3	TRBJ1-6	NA	TGCGCCAGCAGCCGAAAAGGTGGCAGGGATTACTATAATTCACCCCTCCACTTT	CASSRKGGRDYYNSPLHF
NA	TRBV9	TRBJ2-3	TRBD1	TGTGCCAGCAGCACCGGGACAGGGAGCACAGATACGCAGTATTTT	CASSTGTGSTDTQYF
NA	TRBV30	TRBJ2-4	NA	TGTGCCTGGAGCCCCCAAGGGGTGGGCAAAAACATTCAGTACTTC	CAWSPQGVGKNIQYF
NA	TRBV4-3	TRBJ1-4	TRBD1	TGCGCCAGCAGCCAGTTGACAGGGGGCAATGAAAAACTGTTTTTT	CASSQLTGGNEKLFF
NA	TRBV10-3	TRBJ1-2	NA	TGTGCCATCAGCCTCGGGACCGGCTACACCTTC	CAISLGTGYTF
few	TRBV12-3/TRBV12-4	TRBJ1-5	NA	TGTGCCAGCAGTTCACGACCTGGTACGGGCAATCAGCCCCAGCATTTT	CASSSRPGTGNQPQHF
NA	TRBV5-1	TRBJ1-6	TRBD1	TGCGCCAGCAGACAGGGGCGCGGGACTAATTCACCCCTCCACTTT	CASRQGRGTNSPLHF
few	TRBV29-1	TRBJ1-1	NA	TGCAGCGTTATAGAGGGCATCCTCACTGAAGCTTTCTTT	CSVIEGILTEAFF
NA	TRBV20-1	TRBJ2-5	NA	TGCAGTGCTTGGGGAACACAGGGACTGGGGGACAATGAGCAGTACTTC	CSAWGTQGLGDNEQYF
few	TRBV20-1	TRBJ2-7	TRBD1	TGCAGTGCTAGTCAGACAGGGACCTACGAGCAGTACTTC	CSASQTGTYEQYF
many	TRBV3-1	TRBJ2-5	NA	TGTGCCAGCAGCACTCCCCAAGGCGTAGAGCAGTACTTC	CASSTPQGVEQYF
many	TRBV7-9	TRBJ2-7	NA	TGTGCCAGCAGCTTAGAAACCTCCTACGAGCAGTACTTC	CASSLETSYEQYF
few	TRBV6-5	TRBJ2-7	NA	TGTGCCAGCAGTTCCCCTCGGACAGACAACTCCTACGAGCAGTACTTC	CASSSPRTDNSYEQYF
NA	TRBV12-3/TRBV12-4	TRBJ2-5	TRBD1	TGTGCCAGCAGTCCCGGGACAGCGCTGTACTTC	CASSPGTALYF
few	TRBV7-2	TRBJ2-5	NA	TGTGCCAGCAGCTTAGGCGACCGGTTCCAAGAGACCCAGTACTTC	CASSLGDRFQETQYF
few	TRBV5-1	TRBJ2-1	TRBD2	TGCGCCAGCAGCCAGGGGACTAGCGGGGGGATCGATGAGCAGTTCTTC	CASSQGTSGGIDEQFF